The rows below give T cell receptor beta chains drawn from one sample of a study of T cell repertoires in cytomegalovirus infection. The antigens of these receptors remain unknown. TCRdb redid the calling of the reads with MiXCR, one entry per CDR3 protein. The data contain roughly 120,000 distinct CDR3 sequences, about 9.5% of them singletons. Specimen: PBMCs, sequenced either directly or after in vitro stimulation (not recorded which). The receptor set was obtained from a human donor in good health (CMV status not recorded). Some clones in this sample may be carry-over from other donors' samples. Both conserved end residues are part of each CDR3. D genes are given only for firm matches. For some rows the clone size is stated as once, few or many, or as a class when expanded; others skip it.

clone size: many
V gene: TRBV12-3/TRBV12-4
D gene: .
J gene: TRBJ2-1
CDR3 protein: CASSLVQGGNNEQFF
CDR3 DNA: TGTGCCAGCAGTTTGGTTCAGGGCGGGAACAATGAGCAGTTCTTC

clone size: .
V gene: TRBV7-2
D gene: .
J gene: TRBJ2-6
CDR3 protein: CASSSGPSGANVLTF
CDR3 DNA: TGTGCCAGCAGCTCCGGACCCTCTGGGGCCAACGTCCTGACTTTC

clone size: many
V gene: TRBV7-9
D gene: .
J gene: TRBJ1-4
CDR3 protein: CASSQTQAVNNEKLFF
CDR3 DNA: TGTGCCAGCAGCCAAACCCAGGCGGTGAATAATGAAAAACTGTTTTTT

clone size: .
V gene: TRBV4-1
D gene: .
J gene: TRBJ2-1
CDR3 protein: CASSQESGPQFF
CDR3 DNA: TGCGCCAGCAGCCAAGAGAGCGGGCCCCAGTTCTTC

clone size: .
V gene: TRBV29-1
D gene: TRBD2
J gene: TRBJ2-1
CDR3 protein: CSVVGAREGLNEQFF
CDR3 DNA: TGCAGCGTTGTTGGGGCCCGGGAGGGCCTAAATGAGCAGTTCTTC

clone size: few
V gene: TRBV6-2/TRBV6-3
D gene: .
J gene: TRBJ1-1
CDR3 protein: CASSYLGLNTEAFF
CDR3 DNA: TGTGCCAGCAGTTACCTAGGTTTGAACACTGAAGCTTTCTTT

clone size: many
V gene: TRBV6-5
D gene: .
J gene: TRBJ2-2
CDR3 protein: CASSYSLLNANTGELFF
CDR3 DNA: TGTGCCAGCAGTTACTCGCTTCTGAACGCGAACACCGGGGAGCTGTTTTTT

clone size: many
V gene: TRBV6-1
D gene: TRBD2
J gene: TRBJ2-1
CDR3 protein: CASSASGSHEQFF
CDR3 DNA: TGTGCCAGCAGTGCTAGCGGGAGCCATGAGCAGTTCTTC

clone size: few
V gene: TRBV4-1
D gene: .
J gene: TRBJ1-5
CDR3 protein: CASSQARGLNWPQHF
CDR3 DNA: TGCGCCAGCAGCCAGGCTCGCGGGTTAAATTGGCCCCAGCATTTT

clone size: few
V gene: TRBV28
D gene: .
J gene: TRBJ1-5
CDR3 protein: CASGLMTQHF
CDR3 DNA: TGTGCCAGCGGCTTAATGACCCAGCATTTT

clone size: many
V gene: TRBV7-2
D gene: .
J gene: TRBJ1-2
CDR3 protein: CASSAGNIVYGYTF
CDR3 DNA: TGTGCCAGCAGCGCCGGGAATATAGTCTATGGCTACACCTTC

clone size: many
V gene: TRBV28
D gene: .
J gene: TRBJ2-7
CDR3 protein: CASRSTGLYEQYF
CDR3 DNA: TGTGCCAGCAGGTCTACTGGTTTATACGAGCAGTACTTC

clone size: few
V gene: TRBV7-2
D gene: .
J gene: TRBJ2-5
CDR3 protein: CASSLGGFQETQYF
CDR3 DNA: TGTGCCAGCAGCTTAGGAGGGTTCCAAGAGACCCAGTACTTC

clone size: many
V gene: TRBV6-1
D gene: TRBD2
J gene: TRBJ2-3
CDR3 protein: CASSSPAGETDTQYF
CDR3 DNA: TGTGCCAGCAGTAGCCCAGCGGGAGAAACAGATACGCAGTATTTT

clone size: .
V gene: TRBV4-3
D gene: TRBD1
J gene: TRBJ1-1
CDR3 protein: CASSSFRGSEAFF
CDR3 DNA: TGCGCCAGCAGCTCCTTCAGGGGGTCTGAAGCTTTCTTT

clone size: many
V gene: TRBV7-9
D gene: .
J gene: TRBJ1-1
CDR3 protein: CASSLESGTEAFF
CDR3 DNA: TGTGCCAGCAGCTTAGAGAGCGGCACTGAAGCTTTCTTT

clone size: many
V gene: TRBV25-1
D gene: .
J gene: TRBJ1-1
CDR3 protein: CASRDSEPGFNTEAFF
CDR3 DNA: TGTGCCAGCAGGGACTCAGAGCCGGGTTTCAACACTGAAGCTTTCTTT

clone size: few
V gene: TRBV29-1
D gene: TRBD2
J gene: TRBJ2-3
CDR3 protein: CSVEDVGVVAGDYVDTQYF
CDR3 DNA: TGCAGCGTTGAAGATGTCGGCGTGGTAGCGGGAGATTATGTCGATACGCAGTATTTT

clone size: many
V gene: TRBV28
D gene: .
J gene: TRBJ2-3
CDR3 protein: CASSFPLASGATDTQYF
CDR3 DNA: TGTGCCAGCAGTTTCCCCCTAGCGTCCGGGGCGACAGATACGCAGTATTTT

clone size: .
V gene: TRBV7-6
D gene: TRBD1
J gene: TRBJ1-5
CDR3 protein: CASSLDRVQPQHF
CDR3 DNA: TGTGCCAGCAGCCTTGACAGGGTTCAGCCCCAGCATTTT

clone size: many
V gene: TRBV5-1
D gene: .
J gene: TRBJ2-7
CDR3 protein: CASSRDFPYEQYF
CDR3 DNA: TGCGCCAGCAGCCGGGACTTTCCCTACGAGCAGTACTTC

clone size: many
V gene: TRBV7-2
D gene: .
J gene: TRBJ1-1
CDR3 protein: CASSPSPQRMNTEAFF
CDR3 DNA: TGTGCCAGCAGCCCCAGCCCACAGCGTATGAACACTGAAGCTTTCTTT

clone size: many
V gene: TRBV5-1
D gene: TRBD1
J gene: TRBJ1-2
CDR3 protein: CASSLAGTGASYGYTF
CDR3 DNA: TGCGCCAGCAGCTTGGCCGGGACAGGGGCGTCCTATGGCTACACCTTC

clone size: .
V gene: TRBV6-6
D gene: .
J gene: TRBJ2-7
CDR3 protein: CASSSPGGEQYF
CDR3 DNA: TGTGCCAGCAGTTCGCCCGGGGGCGAGCAGTACTTC

clone size: many
V gene: TRBV6-2/TRBV6-3
D gene: .
J gene: TRBJ2-2
CDR3 protein: CASGPQVGGITGELFF
CDR3 DNA: TGTGCCAGCGGACCGCAGGTTGGGGGGATTACCGGGGAGCTGTTTTTT

clone size: few
V gene: TRBV20-1
D gene: .
J gene: TRBJ2-3
CDR3 protein: CSARASFSSRTDTQYF
CDR3 DNA: TGCAGTGCTAGAGCTAGCTTCAGCTCGAGGACAGATACGCAGTATTTT

clone size: .
V gene: TRBV7-2
D gene: .
J gene: TRBJ2-1
CDR3 protein: CASSSAGAPGEFF
CDR3 DNA: TGTGCCAGCAGCTCCGCTGGGGCCCCCGGGGAGTTCTTC

clone size: many
V gene: TRBV7-2
D gene: .
J gene: TRBJ1-1
CDR3 protein: CASSLGNANTEAFF
CDR3 DNA: TGTGCCAGCAGCCTAGGGAACGCGAACACTGAAGCTTTCTTT